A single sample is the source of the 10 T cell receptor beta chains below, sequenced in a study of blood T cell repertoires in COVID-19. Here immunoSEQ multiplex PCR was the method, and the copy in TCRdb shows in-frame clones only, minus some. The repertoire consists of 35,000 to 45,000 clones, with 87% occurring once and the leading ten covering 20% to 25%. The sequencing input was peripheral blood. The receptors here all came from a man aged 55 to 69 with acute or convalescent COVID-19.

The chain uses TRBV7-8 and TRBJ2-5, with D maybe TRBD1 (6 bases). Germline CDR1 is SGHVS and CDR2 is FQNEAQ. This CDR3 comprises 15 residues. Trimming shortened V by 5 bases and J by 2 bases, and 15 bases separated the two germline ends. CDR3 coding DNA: TGTGCCAGCAGCCCAAGGGGGTTGGCGCAAGAGACCCAGTACTTC. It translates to CASSPRGLAQETQYF.

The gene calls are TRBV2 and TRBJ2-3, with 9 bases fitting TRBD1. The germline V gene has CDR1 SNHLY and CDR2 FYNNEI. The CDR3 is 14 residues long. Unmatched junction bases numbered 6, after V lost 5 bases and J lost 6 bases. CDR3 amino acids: CASSLGQGWDTQYF. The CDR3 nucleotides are TGTGCCAGCAGTTTGGGACAGGGTTGGGATACGCAGTATTTT.

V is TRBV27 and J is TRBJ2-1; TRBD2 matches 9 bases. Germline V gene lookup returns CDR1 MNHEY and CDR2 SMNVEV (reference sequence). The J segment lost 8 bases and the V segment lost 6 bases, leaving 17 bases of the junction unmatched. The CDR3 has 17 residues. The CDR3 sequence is CASRKNYGTSSNHEQFF. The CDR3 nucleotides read TGTGCCAGCAGAAAGAACTACGGGACTAGCTCGAACCATGAGCAGTTCTTC.

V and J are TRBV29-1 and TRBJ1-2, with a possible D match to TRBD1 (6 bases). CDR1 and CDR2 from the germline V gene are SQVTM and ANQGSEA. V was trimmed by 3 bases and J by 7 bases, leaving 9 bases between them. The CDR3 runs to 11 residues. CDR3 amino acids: CSVDRDIGYTF. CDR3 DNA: TGCAGCGTTGACCGGGACATTGGCTACACCTTC.

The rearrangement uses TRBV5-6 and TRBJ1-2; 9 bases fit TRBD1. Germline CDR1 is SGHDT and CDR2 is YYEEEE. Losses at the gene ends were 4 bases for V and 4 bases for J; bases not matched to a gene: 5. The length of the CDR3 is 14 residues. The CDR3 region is CASSIGTGTYGYTF. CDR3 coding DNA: TGTGCCAGCAGCATTGGGACAGGGACCTATGGCTACACCTTC.

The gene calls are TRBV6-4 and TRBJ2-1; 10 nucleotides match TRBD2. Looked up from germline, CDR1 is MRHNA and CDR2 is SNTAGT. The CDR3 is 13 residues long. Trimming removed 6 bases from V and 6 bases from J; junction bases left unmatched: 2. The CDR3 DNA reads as TGTGCCAGCAGGCCTAGCGGGGGCAATGAGCAGTTCTTC. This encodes CASRPSGGNEQFF.

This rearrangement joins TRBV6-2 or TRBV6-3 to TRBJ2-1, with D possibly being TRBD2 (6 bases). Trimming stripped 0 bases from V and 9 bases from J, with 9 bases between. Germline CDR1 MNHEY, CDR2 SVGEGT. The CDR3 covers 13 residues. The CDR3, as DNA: TGTGCCAGCAGTTACTCCGGGAGCAGTGAGCAGTTCTTC. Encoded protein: CASSYSGSSEQFF.

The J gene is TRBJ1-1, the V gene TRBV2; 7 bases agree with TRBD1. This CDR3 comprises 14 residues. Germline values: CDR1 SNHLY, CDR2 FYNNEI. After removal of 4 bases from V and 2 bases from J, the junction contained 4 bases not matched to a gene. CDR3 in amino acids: CASSVSGGNTEAFF. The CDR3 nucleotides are TGTGCCAGCAGTGTCTCAGGGGGTAACACTGAAGCTTTCTTT.

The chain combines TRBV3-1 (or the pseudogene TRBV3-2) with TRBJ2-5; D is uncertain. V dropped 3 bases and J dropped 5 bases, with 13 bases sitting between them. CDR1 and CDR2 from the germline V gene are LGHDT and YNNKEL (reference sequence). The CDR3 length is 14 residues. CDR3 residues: CASSQQTSRETQYF. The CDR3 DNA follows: TGTGCCAGCAGCCAGCAGACATCCAGGGAGACCCAGTACTTC.

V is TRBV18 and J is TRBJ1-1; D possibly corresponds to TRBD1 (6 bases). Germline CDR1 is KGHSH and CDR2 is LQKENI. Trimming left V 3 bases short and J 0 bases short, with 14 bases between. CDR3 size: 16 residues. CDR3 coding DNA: TGTGCCAGCTCACCGGTAGGGGGATATATGAACACTGAAGCTTTCTTT. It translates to CASSPVGGYMNTEAFF.